This T cell receptor beta chain appears in the sequencing data of a study of blood T cell repertoires in COVID-19. Study-level background: Both acute and convalescent COVID-19 samples were obtained from the United States, Italy and Spain. The cDNA or gDNA used as material had been derived from T cells, B-cell-depleted T cells, or PBMCs.

The CDR3 loop spans 13 amino acids. Germline loops: CDR1 SGHKS, CDR2 YYEKEE (reference sequence). V lost 3 bases and J lost 6, with 13 bases in between. Original data processing: The assay estimated nucleated cells by amplifying reference gene primers. The repertoire was sequenced with immunoSEQ multiplex PCR; TCRdb's copy has only in-frame clones and lacks some. V and J calls and clone size are given by that table; D and trimming were obtained from the DNA. This table holds nearly 15,000 clones, about 91% found once. The source is a human donor in a cohort sampled during active COVID-19. The material sequenced was peripheral blood. The chain carries TRBV5-5 and TRBJ2-7; D gene ambiguous. The chain's CDR3 is CASSSGSFVEQYF. In DNA, the CDR3 is TGTGCCAGCAGCTCAGGAAGTTTCGTCGAGCAGTACTTC.